The rows below give T cell receptor beta chains drawn from one sample of a study of blood T cells in healthy people across ages. TCRdb analysed the 5' RACE reads with MiXCR anew, one entry per CDR3 protein. There are hundreds of thousands of distinct CDR3 sequences in the sample; less than 25% occur only once, and 8.7% lies in the top ten. A further study also used this sample, focusing on T cells of mothers and their children.

Sequenced material: blood. The source of these receptors is a boy younger than 18 in good health. CDR3s include the opening cysteine and the closing phenylalanine or tryptophan. D genes are given only for firm matches. Rows give clone size only sometimes, using once, few, many, or a class for an expanded clone.

v_call	clone_size	d_call	j_call	cdr3_nt	cdr3_aa
TRBV5-5	.	TRBD1	TRBJ1-2	TGTGCCAGCATCCCGGGACAGGCCCTTTATGGCTACACCTTC	CASIPGQALYGYTF
TRBV4-1	.	.	TRBJ1-2	TGCGCCAGCAGCCAAGTTGACAGAAATGGCTACACCTTC	CASSQVDRNGYTF
TRBV29-1	few	.	TRBJ1-1	TGCAGCGTCGATGGGCCTTCCACTGAAGCTTTCTTT	CSVDGPSTEAFF
TRBV28	.	.	TRBJ1-1	TGTGCCAGCAGTAGTCCGAAAACAAACACTGAAGCTTTCTTT	CASSSPKTNTEAFF
TRBV20-1	.	.	TRBJ1-4	TGCAGTGCTATCAAGGGAGTTCCCGGGACTAATGAAAAACTGTTTTTT	CSAIKGVPGTNEKLFF
TRBV27	few	TRBD1	TRBJ1-1	TGTGCCAGCAAGCTAGGACAGGAAAAGAACACTGAAGCTTTCTTT	CASKLGQEKNTEAFF
TRBV27	.	.	TRBJ1-1	TGTGCCAGCATCAGGCTGAACACTGAAGCTTTCTTT	CASIRLNTEAFF
TRBV20-1	.	TRBD1	TRBJ2-5	TGCAGTGCTAGATGGACAGGGGTGTGGGAGACCCAGTACTTC	CSARWTGVWETQYF
TRBV29-1	.	.	TRBJ2-5	TGCAGCGTGGAGGACGGTAGGGAGACCCAGTACTTC	CSVEDGRETQYF
TRBV4-1	many	TRBD2	TRBJ2-1	TGCGCCAGCAGCCCCGCAAGCGGGGGCACGGAGCAGTTCTTC	CASSPASGGTEQFF